The 30 T cell receptor beta chains presented below share a single source sample, sequenced in a study of PD-1 blockade in classical Hodgkin lymphoma. TCRdb's copy holds only in-frame clones and misses some; the assay was immunoSEQ multiplex PCR. The sample includes 9,500 to 13,000 clones, 70% to 85% seen only once; the top ten take about 5%. Each patient experienced a relapse that followed autologous stem cell transplantation, and brentuximab vedotin exposure varied. Source: peripheral blood mononuclear cells (PBMCs), taken before the second cycle of nivolumab. These receptors all come from a human donor with classical Hodgkin lymphoma.

V usage is TRBV4-3 and J usage is TRBJ2-7; D call uncertain. Trimming removed 4 bases from V and 6 bases from J, with 13 bases in between. The germline V gene has CDR1 LGHNA and CDR2 YSLEER. The CDR3 contains 13 residues. CDR3 bases: TGCGCCAGCAGCCCAGACGGCAGATCCGAGCAGTACTTC. As protein: CASSPDGRSEQYF.

This clone has more than one count but fewer than ten. This rearrangement joins TRBV7-6 to TRBJ1-3, with D unclear. The germline V gene has CDR1 SGHVS and CDR2 FNYEAQ. The V end was cut by 0 bases, the J end by 0 bases, with 6 bases between. This CDR3 is built from 15 residues. CDR3 nucleotides: TGTGCCAGCAGCTTAGCGCGCAACTCTGGAAACACCATATATTTT. It codes for CASSLARNSGNTIYF.

This clone was seen a single time. The chain employs TRBV21-1 and TRBJ1-6; the D call in the table, TRBD1, was not verified against the DNA. TRBV21-1 is a pseudogene segment. The CDR3 runs to 18 residues. The CDR3 DNA sequence: TGTGCCAGCAGCAAAGCGCAAGTCGCAGGGATCTATAATTCACCCCTCCACTTT. It encodes CASSKAQVAGIYNSPLHF.

This clone was found once. The rearrangement uses TRBV28 and TRBJ2-1; TRBD2 matches 10 bases. The CDR3 length is 16 residues. Per the germline V gene, CDR1 is MDHEN and CDR2 is SYDVKM. V shed 4 bases, J shed 6 bases, and the junction held 9 bases outside the gene matches. The CDR3 loop is CASSSPLAGVFNEQFF. CDR3 sequence (DNA): TGTGCCAGCAGTTCCCCTCTAGCGGGAGTGTTCAATGAGCAGTTCTTC.

This rearrangement joins TRBV9 to TRBJ2-5, with 9 bases fitting TRBD1. CDR3 size: 14 residues. The junction had 4 bases not matched to a gene; V was cut back by 4 bases and J by 3 bases. Per the germline V gene, CDR1 is SGDLS and CDR2 is YYNGEE. The CDR3 bases are TGTGCCAGCAGCACCTGGACAGGGGAAGAGACCCAGTACTTC. This translates into CASSTWTGEETQYF.

As for this clone: An end of the junction does not agree with germline; a read error may underlie this. This chain links TRBV10-3 with TRBJ2-5, with D possibly being TRBD1 (5 bases). This CDR3 region has 12 residues. The germline gives CDR1 ENHRY, CDR2 SYGVKD. The CDR3 DNA sequence: TGTGTCATCAGTGACAGCCAAGAGACCCAGTACTTC. It is translated as CVISDSQETQYF.

The chain couples TRBV28 to TRBJ2-7; D gene uncertain. The CDR3 is 13 amino acids. Trimming cost V 5 bases and J 3 bases, with 11 bases left between them. Germline CDR1 reads MDHEN; CDR2 reads SYDVKM. This CDR3 reads CASSPPPIYEQYF. DNA for the CDR3: TGTGCCAGCAGTCCCCCCCCCATCTACGAGCAGTACTTC.

This sequence joins TRBV7-9 and TRBJ2-7, with a tentative D call TRBD2 (5 bases). This CDR3 has 14 residues. Trimming cost V 3 bases and J 6 bases, with 15 bases left between them. Germline values: CDR1 SEHNR, CDR2 FQNEAQ (reference sequence). The CDR3 protein is CASSFGLAYFEQYF. CDR3 bases: TGTGCCAGCAGCTTTGGGCTAGCCTATTTCGAGCAGTACTTC. The full variable domain, with the rest looked up from reference TRBV7-9 and TRBJ2-7, is DTGVSQNPRHKITKRGQNVTFRCDPISEHNRLYWYRQTLGQGPEFLTYFQNEAQLEKSRLLSDRFSAERPKGSFSTLEIQRTEQGDSAMYLCASSFGLAYFEQYFGPGTRLTVT.

The chain has TRBV7-2 and TRBJ1-2; 8 positions match TRBD1. The CDR3 runs 15 residues. CDR1 is SGHTA, CDR2 FQGNSA, per germline. Trimming at V came to 4 bases and at J to 4 bases, leaving 8 bases not matched to a gene. Written as DNA, the CDR3 is TGTGCCAGCAGCTATTCCGGGACAGGCCTCTATGGCTACACCTTC. This sequence encodes CASSYSGTGLYGYTF.

V gene TRBV7-2 combines with J gene TRBJ2-5, with 7 positions matching TRBD2. Germline assignment: CDR1 SGHTA and CDR2 FQGNSA. The CDR3 loop spans 16 amino acids. V shed 4 bases and J 4 bases; nucleotides not matched to a gene: 12. CDR3 residues: CASSSRGREGRETQYF. The DNA for the CDR3 is TGTGCCAGCAGCTCGCGGGGCAGGGAGGGTCGAGAGACCCAGTACTTC.

By share, this clone counts as large. The chain links TRBV5-1 to TRBJ1-5; TRBD1 is a possible D gene (5 bases). CDR3 length: 13 residues. Trimming removed 3 bases at V and 5 bases at J, with 9 bases between. Germline V gene lookup returns CDR1 SGHRS and CDR2 YFSETQ. The CDR3 is CASSSEGDQPQHF. CDR3 sequence (DNA): TGCGCCAGCAGCTCGGAAGGGGATCAGCCCCAGCATTTT. The full variable domain, in which reference TRBV5-1 and TRBJ1-5 provide the parts outside the CDR3, is KAGVTQTPRYLIKTRGQQVTLSCSPISGHRSVSWYQQTPGQGLQFLFEYFSETQRNKGNFPGRFSGRQFSNSRSEMNVSTLELGDSALYLCASSSEGDQPQHFGDGTRLSIL.

The chain recombines TRBV14 with TRBJ1-1, with D possibly being TRBD1 (5 bases). Germline CDR1 reads SGHDN; CDR2 reads FVKESK. The CDR3 sequence is 12 residues long. Trimming cost V 3 bases and J 7 bases, with 9 bases left between them. DNA for the CDR3: TGTGCCAGCAGCCAGGATACAGGTGAAGCTTTCTTT. It translates to CASSQDTGEAFF.

The chain carries TRBV6-4 and TRBJ2-3; D uncertain. V shed 0 bases and J shed 2 bases, with 6 bases lying between them. Germline assignment: CDR1 MRHNA and CDR2 SNTAGT. The CDR3 covers 14 residues. CDR3 bases: TGTGCCAGCAGTGACTCGAACCACACAGATACGCAGTATTTT. This translates into CASSDSNHTDTQYF.

The V gene is TRBV5-6, the J gene TRBJ1-2; tentatively, D is TRBD1 (5 bases). CDR1 and CDR2 from the germline V gene are SGHDT and YYEEEE. V lost 0 bases and J 4 bases, leaving 19 bases between the germline ends. The CDR3 length is 17 residues. In nucleotides, the CDR3 is TGTGCCAGCAGCTTGGCCGTAGGGGCGGAGGAGTCCTATGGCTACACCTTC. It codes for CASSLAVGAEESYGYTF.

This chain connects TRBV5-5 to TRBJ2-5; 9 nucleotides agree with TRBD1. This CDR3 has 18 residues. V was pared by 1 base and J by 4 bases, with 14 bases of the junction left unmatched. CDR1 is SGHKS, CDR2 YYEKEE, per germline (reference sequence). CDR3 coding DNA: TGTGCCAGCAGCTTGAGCTTCCGGACAGGGGACTTCCGAGAGACCCAGTACTTC. The encoded protein is CASSLSFRTGDFRETQYF.

V is TRBV9 and J is TRBJ2-7; D unresolved. This CDR3 spans 13 amino acids. Germline V CDR1 and CDR2: SGDLS, YYNGEE. V lost 0 bases and J 4 bases, leaving 8 bases between the germline ends. As DNA, the CDR3 is TGTGCCAGCAGCGTAGCCGTAGGATACGAGCAGTACTTC. It codes for CASSVAVGYEQYF.

CDR3 region: CAWSVHPQETQYF. The DNA for the CDR3 is TGTGCCTGGAGTGTTCACCCCCAAGAGACCCAGTACTTC. This chain uses TRBV30 with TRBJ2-5; D gene uncertain. CDR1 GTSNPN and CDR2 SVGIG come from the germline V gene (reference sequence). The length of the CDR3 is 13 residues. Trimming took 0 bases from V and 1 from J, leaving 6 bases between them.

The genes are TRBV5-1 and TRBJ2-5, with D possibly TRBD2 on 5 matching bases. Germline V gives CDR1 SGHRS, CDR2 YFSETQ. V was clipped by 6 bases and J by 1 base, with 7 bases between them. The CDR3 has 12 residues. CDR3 loop: CASTRGQETQYF. Written as DNA, the CDR3 is TGCGCCAGCACTCGGGGCCAAGAGACCCAGTACTTC.

The V call is TRBV28, the J call TRBJ2-7, with 7 bases fitting TRBD1. The J segment lost 6 bases and the V segment lost 5 bases, leaving 7 bases of the junction unmatched. Per the germline V gene, CDR1 is MDHEN and CDR2 is SYDVKM. This CDR3 comprises 13 residues. The CDR3 loop is CASSPGQDLEQYF. In DNA form, the CDR3 reads TGTGCCAGCAGTCCCGGACAGGATCTCGAGCAGTACTTC. Combining the CDR3 with reference TRBV28 and TRBJ2-7 gives the whole variable domain DVKVTQSSRYLVKRTGEKVFLECVQDMDHENMFWYRQDPGLGLRLIYFSYDVKMKEKGDIPEGYSVSREKKERFSLILESASTNQTSMYLCASSPGQDLEQYFGPGTRLTVT.

This sequence joins TRBV28 and TRBJ1-6; possible D gene TRBD1, 5 bases. The germline V and J ends were trimmed by 6 bases and 13 bases, with 28 bases remaining between them. The germline V gene has CDR1 MDHEN and CDR2 SYDVKM. CDR3 length: 17 residues. This chain's CDR3 is CASRSTSGDRLVRPLHF. CDR3 in DNA: TGTGCCAGCAGATCCACCTCCGGGGACCGATTGGTACGGCCCCTCCACTTT.

The J gene is TRBJ2-4, the V gene TRBV27, with D perhaps TRBD1 (6 bases). Germline V gives CDR1 MNHEY, CDR2 SMNVEV (reference sequence). There are 15 residues in the CDR3. The V and J ends lost 4 bases and 0 bases respectively, with 10 bases between them. The CDR3 sequence is CASSSDSLAKNIQYF. The CDR3 DNA sequence: TGTGCCAGCAGTTCGGACAGCCTAGCCAAAAACATTCAGTACTTC.

This clone was seen a few times. The CDR3 loop reads CASSVQNTEAFF. The CDR3 DNA reads as TGTGCCAGCAGCGTACAGAACACTGAAGCTTTCTTT. The chain couples TRBV9 to TRBJ1-1; D gene ambiguous. With 1 base removed from V and 1 base from J, the gap between germline ends came to 2 bases. The germline gives CDR1 SGDLS, CDR2 YYNGEE. The CDR3 sequence is 12 residues long.

This clone is a singleton in its sample. The chain links TRBV7-9 to TRBJ2-2; D uncertain. V was trimmed by 3 bases and J by 2 bases, leaving 13 bases between them. Per germline, CDR1 SEHNR and CDR2 FQNEAQ (reference sequence). The CDR3 has 16 amino acids. CDR3 coding DNA: TGTGCCAGCAGCTTTTCCCCTATAGCTAACACCGGGGAGCTGTTTTTT. It translates to CASSFSPIANTGELFF. The full variable domain, with the rest looked up from reference TRBV7-9 and TRBJ2-2, is DTGVSQNPRHKITKRGQNVTFRCDPISEHNRLYWYRQTLGQGPEFLTYFQNEAQLEKSRLLSDRFSAERPKGSFSTLEIQRTEQGDSAMYLCASSFSPIANTGELFFGEGSRLTVL.

CDR3 region: CASSFGTGGTTEAFF. For the CDR3, the DNA is TGCGCCAGCAGCTTTGGGACAGGGGGAACCACTGAAGCTTTCTTT. The rearrangement links TRBV5-1 to TRBJ1-1, with 11 bases matching TRBD1. This CDR3 has 15 residues. Losses at the gene ends were 2 bases for V and 4 bases for J; bases not matched to a gene: 4. Germline V gene sequence: CDR1 SGHRS, CDR2 YFSETQ.

V gene TRBV10-3 combines with J gene TRBJ2-7; 12 nucleotides line up with TRBD2. Per the germline V gene, CDR1 is ENHRY and CDR2 is SYGVKD. The J segment lost 7 bases and the V segment lost 0 bases, leaving 4 bases of the junction unmatched. This CDR3 is built from 15 residues. CDR3 coding DNA: TGTGCCATCAGTGAGTCGAAGACTAGCGGGAGAGAGCAGTACTTC. Amino acid sequence: CAISESKTSGREQYF.

The DNA of the CDR3 is TGCAGCGTTGTAGGGGCTGCTTCTCCGGGAGGCAATCAGCCCCAGCATTTT. This codes for CSVVGAASPGGNQPQHF. The J gene is TRBJ1-5, the V gene TRBV29-1, with D maybe TRBD1 (5 bases). The V gene's germline CDR1 is SQVTM and CDR2 ANQGSEA. CDR3 size: 17 residues. V shed 4 bases and J shed 2 bases, with 21 bases lying between them.

The chain couples TRBV6-1 to TRBJ2-7; no clear D. The CDR3 has 13 residues. Germline CDR1 and CDR2: MNHNS and SASEGT. V lost 2 bases to trimming and J lost 2 bases, with 7 bases between them. This CDR3 is CASSEMAAYEQYF. As DNA, the CDR3 is TGTGCCAGCAGTGAAATGGCAGCCTACGAGCAGTACTTC.

CDR3 in DNA: TGCGCCAGCAGCGCAACATCACTAGCGGGCGATACGCAGTATTTT. This sequence encodes CASSATSLAGDTQYF. The gene calls are TRBV5-1 and TRBJ2-3, with 9 nucleotides matching TRBD2. Per the germline V gene, CDR1 is SGHRS and CDR2 is YFSETQ. V shed 4 bases and J 6 bases; nucleotides not matched to a gene: 9. The CDR3 totals 15 residues.

This chain joins TRBV28 and TRBJ2-7; D uncertain. Trimming took off 4 bases at V and 0 bases at J, with 22 bases between the two ends. The CDR3 has 18 residues. Per germline, CDR1 MDHEN and CDR2 SYDVKM. CDR3 sequence reads: CASSYPYYGSPSSYEQYF. CDR3 coding DNA: TGTGCCAGCAGTTACCCCTATTACGGGTCACCGAGCTCCTACGAGCAGTACTTC. Full variable domain (outside the CDR3, taken from reference TRBV28 and TRBJ2-7): DVKVTQSSRYLVKRTGEKVFLECVQDMDHENMFWYRQDPGLGLRLIYFSYDVKMKEKGDIPEGYSVSREKKERFSLILESASTNQTSMYLCASSYPYYGSPSSYEQYFGPGTRLTVT.

V is TRBV18 and J is TRBJ2-5; no clear D gene. With 8 bases removed from V and 1 base from J, the gap between germline ends came to 11 bases. CDR3 length: 13 residues. Germline lookup yields CDR1 KGHSH and CDR2 LQKENI. Here the CDR3 DNA reads TGTGCCAGCCGCGACTGGACCCAAGAGACCCAGTACTTC. This gives the protein CASRDWTQETQYF. Drawing the rest from reference TRBV18 and TRBJ2-5, the complete variable domain is NAGVMQNPRHLVRRRGQEARLRCSPMKGHSHVYWYRQLPEEGLKFMVYLQKENIIDESGMPKERFSAEFPKEGPSILRIQQVVRGDSAAYFCASRDWTQETQYFGPGTRLLVL.